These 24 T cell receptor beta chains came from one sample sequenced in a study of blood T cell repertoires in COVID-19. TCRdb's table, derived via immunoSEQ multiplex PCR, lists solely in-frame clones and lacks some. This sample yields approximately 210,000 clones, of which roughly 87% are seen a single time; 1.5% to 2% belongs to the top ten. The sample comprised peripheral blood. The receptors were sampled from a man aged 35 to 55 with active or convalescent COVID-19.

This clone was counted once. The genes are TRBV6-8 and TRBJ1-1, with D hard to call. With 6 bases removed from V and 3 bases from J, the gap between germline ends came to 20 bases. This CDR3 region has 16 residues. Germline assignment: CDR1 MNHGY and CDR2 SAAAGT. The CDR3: CASSQVRVGTHTEAFF. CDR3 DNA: TGTGCCAGCAGCCAGGTACGTGTGGGCACGCACACTGAAGCTTTCTTT.

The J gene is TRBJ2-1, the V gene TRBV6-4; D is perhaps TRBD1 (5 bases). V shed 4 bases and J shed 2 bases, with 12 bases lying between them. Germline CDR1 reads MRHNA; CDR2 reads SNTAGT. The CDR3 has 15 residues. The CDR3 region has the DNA TGTGCCAGCAGTGTCGACAGTACCCCCTACAATGAGCAGTTCTTC. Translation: CASSVDSTPYNEQFF.

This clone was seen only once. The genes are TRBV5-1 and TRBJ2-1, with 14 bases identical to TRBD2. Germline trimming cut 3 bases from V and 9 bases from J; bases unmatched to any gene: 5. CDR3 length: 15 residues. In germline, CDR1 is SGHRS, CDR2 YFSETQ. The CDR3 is CASSWGLAGAREQFF. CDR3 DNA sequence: TGCGCCAGCAGCTGGGGACTAGCGGGAGCGCGTGAGCAGTTCTTC.

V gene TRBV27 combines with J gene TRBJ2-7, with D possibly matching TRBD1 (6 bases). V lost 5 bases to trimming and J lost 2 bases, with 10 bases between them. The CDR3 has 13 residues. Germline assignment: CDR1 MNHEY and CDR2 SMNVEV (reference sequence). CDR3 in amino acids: CASSPGHTYEQYF. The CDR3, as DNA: TGTGCCAGCAGTCCGGGACACACCTACGAGCAGTACTTC.

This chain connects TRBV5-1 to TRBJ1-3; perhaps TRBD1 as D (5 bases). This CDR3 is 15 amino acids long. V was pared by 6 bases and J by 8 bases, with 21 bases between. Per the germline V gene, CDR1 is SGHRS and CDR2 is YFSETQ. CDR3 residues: CASTPWGGEADTIYF. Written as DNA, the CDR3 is TGCGCCAGCACCCCCTGGGGAGGGGAGGCGGACACCATATATTTT.

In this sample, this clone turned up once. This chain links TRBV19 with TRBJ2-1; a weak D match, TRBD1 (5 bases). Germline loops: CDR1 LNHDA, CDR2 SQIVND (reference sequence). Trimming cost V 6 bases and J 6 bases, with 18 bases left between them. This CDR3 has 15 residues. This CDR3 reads CASRATALPVNEQFF. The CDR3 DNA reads TGTGCCAGTAGGGCGACAGCCCTTCCGGTCAATGAGCAGTTCTTC. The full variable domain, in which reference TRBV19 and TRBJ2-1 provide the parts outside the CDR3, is DGGITQSPKYLFRKEGQNVTLSCEQNLNHDAMYWYRQDPGQGLRLIYYSQIVNDFQKGDIAEGYSVSREKKESFPLTVTSAQKNPTAFYLCASRATALPVNEQFFGPGTRLTVL.

The CDR3 spells CAIHPGQGAPIINYGYTF. The CDR3 nucleotides are TGTGCCATCCATCCGGGACAGGGGGCTCCGATTATCAACTATGGCTACACCTTC. The rearrangement links TRBV2 to TRBJ1-2; TRBD1 aligns across 12 bases. Germline V gives CDR1 SNHLY, CDR2 FYNNEI. Unmatched junction bases numbered 17, after V lost 10 bases and J lost 2 bases. CDR3 length: 18 residues.

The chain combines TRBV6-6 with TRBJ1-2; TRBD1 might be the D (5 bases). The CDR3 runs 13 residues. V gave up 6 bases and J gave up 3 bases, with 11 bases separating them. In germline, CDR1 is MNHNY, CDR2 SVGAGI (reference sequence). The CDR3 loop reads CASSLDSYYGYTF. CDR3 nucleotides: TGTGCCAGCAGCCTCGACAGCTACTATGGCTACACCTTC.

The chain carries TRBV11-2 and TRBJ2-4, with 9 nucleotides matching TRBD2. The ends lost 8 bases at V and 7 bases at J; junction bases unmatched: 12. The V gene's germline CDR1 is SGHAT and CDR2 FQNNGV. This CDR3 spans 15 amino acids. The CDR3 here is CASGPYSGSGNIQYF. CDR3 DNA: TGTGCCAGCGGTCCTTATAGCGGGAGCGGGAACATTCAGTACTTC.

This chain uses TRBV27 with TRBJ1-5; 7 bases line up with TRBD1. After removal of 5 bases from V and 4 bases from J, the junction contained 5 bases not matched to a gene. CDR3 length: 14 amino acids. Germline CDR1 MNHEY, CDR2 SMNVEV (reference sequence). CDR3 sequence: CASSPQGINQPQHF. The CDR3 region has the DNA TGTGCCAGCAGTCCACAGGGGATTAATCAGCCCCAGCATTTT.

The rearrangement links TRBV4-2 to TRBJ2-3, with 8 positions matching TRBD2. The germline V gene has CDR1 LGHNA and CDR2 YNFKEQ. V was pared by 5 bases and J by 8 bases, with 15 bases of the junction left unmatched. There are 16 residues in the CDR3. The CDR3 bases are TGTGCCAGCAGCATAGAACACGGGAGGGCCAAGGCTACGCAGTATTTT. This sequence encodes CASSIEHGRAKATQYF.

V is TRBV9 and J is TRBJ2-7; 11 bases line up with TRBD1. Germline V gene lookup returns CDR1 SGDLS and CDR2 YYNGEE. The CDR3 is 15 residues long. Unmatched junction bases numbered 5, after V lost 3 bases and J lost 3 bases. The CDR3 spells CASSGGTGGLYEQYF. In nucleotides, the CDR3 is TGTGCCAGCAGCGGCGGGACAGGGGGTCTCTACGAGCAGTACTTC. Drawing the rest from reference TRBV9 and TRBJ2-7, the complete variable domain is DSGVTQTPKHLITATGQRVTLRCSPRSGDLSVYWYQQSLDQGLQFLIQYYNGEERAKGNILERFSAQQFPDLHSELNLSSLELGDSALYFCASSGGTGGLYEQYFGPGTRLTVT.

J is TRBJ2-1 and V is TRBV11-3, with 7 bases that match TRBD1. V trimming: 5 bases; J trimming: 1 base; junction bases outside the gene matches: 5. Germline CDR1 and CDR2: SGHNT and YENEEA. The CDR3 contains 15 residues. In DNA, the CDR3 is TGTGCCAGCAGCCCGGGACAGACTTCCTACAATGAGCAGTTCTTC. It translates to CASSPGQTSYNEQFF.

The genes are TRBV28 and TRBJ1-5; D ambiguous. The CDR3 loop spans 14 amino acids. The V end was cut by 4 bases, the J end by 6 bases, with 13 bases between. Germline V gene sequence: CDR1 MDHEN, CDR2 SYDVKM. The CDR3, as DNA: TGTGCCAGCAGTTCTCCAGGTGGTATTCAGCCCCAGCATTTT. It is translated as CASSSPGGIQPQHF.

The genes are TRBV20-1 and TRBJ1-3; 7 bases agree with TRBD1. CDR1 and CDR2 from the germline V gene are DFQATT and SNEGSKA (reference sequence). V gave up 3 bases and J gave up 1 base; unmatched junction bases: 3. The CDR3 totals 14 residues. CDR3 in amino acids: CSASLRGSGNTIYF. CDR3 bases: TGCAGTGCTAGTCTCAGGGGGTCTGGAAACACCATATATTTT.

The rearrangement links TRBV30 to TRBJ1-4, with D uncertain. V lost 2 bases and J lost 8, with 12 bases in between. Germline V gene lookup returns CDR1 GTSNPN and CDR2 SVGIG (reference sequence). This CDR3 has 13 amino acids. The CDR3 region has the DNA TGTGCCTGGAGTTTCGGGGTGGGGGAAAAACTGTTTTTT. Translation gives CAWSFGVGEKLFF. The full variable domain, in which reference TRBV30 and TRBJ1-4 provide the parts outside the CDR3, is SQTIHQWPATLVQPVGSPLSLECTVEGTSNPNLYWYRQAAGRGLQLLFYSVGIGQISSEVPQNLSASRPQDRQFILSSKKLLLSDSGFYLCAWSFGVGEKLFFGSGTQLSVL.

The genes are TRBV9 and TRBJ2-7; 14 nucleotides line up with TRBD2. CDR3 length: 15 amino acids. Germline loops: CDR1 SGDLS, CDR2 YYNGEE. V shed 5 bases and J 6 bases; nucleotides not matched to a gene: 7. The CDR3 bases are TGTGCCAGCAGTGGGACTAGCGGGAGTCTGGGCGAGCAGTACTTC. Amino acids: CASSGTSGSLGEQYF.

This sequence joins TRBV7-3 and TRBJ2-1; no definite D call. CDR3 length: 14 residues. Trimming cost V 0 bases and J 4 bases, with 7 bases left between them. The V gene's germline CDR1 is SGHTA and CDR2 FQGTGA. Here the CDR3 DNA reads TGTGCCAGCAGCTTAACTATACAGTACAATGAGCAGTTCTTC. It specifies CASSLTIQYNEQFF.

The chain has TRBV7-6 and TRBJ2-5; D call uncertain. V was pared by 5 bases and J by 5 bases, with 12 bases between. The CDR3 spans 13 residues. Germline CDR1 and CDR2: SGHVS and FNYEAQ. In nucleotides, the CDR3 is TGTGCCAGCAGCGGCGGTAGCTGGGAGACCCAGTACTTC. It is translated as CASSGGSWETQYF.

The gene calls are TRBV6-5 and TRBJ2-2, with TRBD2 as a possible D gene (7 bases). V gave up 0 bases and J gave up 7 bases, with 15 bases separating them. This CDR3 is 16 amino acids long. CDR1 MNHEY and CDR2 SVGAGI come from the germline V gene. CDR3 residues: CASSYSMGGQSGELFF. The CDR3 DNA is TGTGCCAGCAGTTACTCGATGGGGGGGCAAAGCGGGGAGCTGTTTTTT.

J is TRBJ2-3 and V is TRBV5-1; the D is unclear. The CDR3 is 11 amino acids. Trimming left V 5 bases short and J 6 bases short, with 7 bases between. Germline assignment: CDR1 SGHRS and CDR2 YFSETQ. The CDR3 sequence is CASSVQDTQYF. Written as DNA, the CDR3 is TGCGCCAGCAGTGTGCAGGATACGCAGTATTTT.

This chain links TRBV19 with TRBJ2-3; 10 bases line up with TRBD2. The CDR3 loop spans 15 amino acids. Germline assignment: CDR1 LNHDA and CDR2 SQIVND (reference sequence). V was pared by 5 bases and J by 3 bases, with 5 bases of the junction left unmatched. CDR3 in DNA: TGTGCCAGTAGTTTCACTAGCGGGGTGACAGATACGCAGTATTTT. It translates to CASSFTSGVTDTQYF.

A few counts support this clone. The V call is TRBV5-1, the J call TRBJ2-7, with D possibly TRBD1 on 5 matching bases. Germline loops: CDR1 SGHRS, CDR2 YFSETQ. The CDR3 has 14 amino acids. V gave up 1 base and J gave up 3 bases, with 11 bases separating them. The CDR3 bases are TGCGCCAGCAGCTTGACAGGAGAATACTACGAGCAGTACTTC. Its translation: CASSLTGEYYEQYF.

CDR3 bases: TGTGCCAGCAGTTTCGGTGCGGGGAATGAAAAACTGTTTTTT. The encoded protein is CASSFGAGNEKLFF. The chain combines TRBV6-5 with TRBJ1-4; no clear D gene. This CDR3 has 14 residues. V lost 4 bases and J 5 bases, leaving 11 bases between the germline ends. Germline V gene data show CDR1 as MNHEY and CDR2 as SVGAGI.